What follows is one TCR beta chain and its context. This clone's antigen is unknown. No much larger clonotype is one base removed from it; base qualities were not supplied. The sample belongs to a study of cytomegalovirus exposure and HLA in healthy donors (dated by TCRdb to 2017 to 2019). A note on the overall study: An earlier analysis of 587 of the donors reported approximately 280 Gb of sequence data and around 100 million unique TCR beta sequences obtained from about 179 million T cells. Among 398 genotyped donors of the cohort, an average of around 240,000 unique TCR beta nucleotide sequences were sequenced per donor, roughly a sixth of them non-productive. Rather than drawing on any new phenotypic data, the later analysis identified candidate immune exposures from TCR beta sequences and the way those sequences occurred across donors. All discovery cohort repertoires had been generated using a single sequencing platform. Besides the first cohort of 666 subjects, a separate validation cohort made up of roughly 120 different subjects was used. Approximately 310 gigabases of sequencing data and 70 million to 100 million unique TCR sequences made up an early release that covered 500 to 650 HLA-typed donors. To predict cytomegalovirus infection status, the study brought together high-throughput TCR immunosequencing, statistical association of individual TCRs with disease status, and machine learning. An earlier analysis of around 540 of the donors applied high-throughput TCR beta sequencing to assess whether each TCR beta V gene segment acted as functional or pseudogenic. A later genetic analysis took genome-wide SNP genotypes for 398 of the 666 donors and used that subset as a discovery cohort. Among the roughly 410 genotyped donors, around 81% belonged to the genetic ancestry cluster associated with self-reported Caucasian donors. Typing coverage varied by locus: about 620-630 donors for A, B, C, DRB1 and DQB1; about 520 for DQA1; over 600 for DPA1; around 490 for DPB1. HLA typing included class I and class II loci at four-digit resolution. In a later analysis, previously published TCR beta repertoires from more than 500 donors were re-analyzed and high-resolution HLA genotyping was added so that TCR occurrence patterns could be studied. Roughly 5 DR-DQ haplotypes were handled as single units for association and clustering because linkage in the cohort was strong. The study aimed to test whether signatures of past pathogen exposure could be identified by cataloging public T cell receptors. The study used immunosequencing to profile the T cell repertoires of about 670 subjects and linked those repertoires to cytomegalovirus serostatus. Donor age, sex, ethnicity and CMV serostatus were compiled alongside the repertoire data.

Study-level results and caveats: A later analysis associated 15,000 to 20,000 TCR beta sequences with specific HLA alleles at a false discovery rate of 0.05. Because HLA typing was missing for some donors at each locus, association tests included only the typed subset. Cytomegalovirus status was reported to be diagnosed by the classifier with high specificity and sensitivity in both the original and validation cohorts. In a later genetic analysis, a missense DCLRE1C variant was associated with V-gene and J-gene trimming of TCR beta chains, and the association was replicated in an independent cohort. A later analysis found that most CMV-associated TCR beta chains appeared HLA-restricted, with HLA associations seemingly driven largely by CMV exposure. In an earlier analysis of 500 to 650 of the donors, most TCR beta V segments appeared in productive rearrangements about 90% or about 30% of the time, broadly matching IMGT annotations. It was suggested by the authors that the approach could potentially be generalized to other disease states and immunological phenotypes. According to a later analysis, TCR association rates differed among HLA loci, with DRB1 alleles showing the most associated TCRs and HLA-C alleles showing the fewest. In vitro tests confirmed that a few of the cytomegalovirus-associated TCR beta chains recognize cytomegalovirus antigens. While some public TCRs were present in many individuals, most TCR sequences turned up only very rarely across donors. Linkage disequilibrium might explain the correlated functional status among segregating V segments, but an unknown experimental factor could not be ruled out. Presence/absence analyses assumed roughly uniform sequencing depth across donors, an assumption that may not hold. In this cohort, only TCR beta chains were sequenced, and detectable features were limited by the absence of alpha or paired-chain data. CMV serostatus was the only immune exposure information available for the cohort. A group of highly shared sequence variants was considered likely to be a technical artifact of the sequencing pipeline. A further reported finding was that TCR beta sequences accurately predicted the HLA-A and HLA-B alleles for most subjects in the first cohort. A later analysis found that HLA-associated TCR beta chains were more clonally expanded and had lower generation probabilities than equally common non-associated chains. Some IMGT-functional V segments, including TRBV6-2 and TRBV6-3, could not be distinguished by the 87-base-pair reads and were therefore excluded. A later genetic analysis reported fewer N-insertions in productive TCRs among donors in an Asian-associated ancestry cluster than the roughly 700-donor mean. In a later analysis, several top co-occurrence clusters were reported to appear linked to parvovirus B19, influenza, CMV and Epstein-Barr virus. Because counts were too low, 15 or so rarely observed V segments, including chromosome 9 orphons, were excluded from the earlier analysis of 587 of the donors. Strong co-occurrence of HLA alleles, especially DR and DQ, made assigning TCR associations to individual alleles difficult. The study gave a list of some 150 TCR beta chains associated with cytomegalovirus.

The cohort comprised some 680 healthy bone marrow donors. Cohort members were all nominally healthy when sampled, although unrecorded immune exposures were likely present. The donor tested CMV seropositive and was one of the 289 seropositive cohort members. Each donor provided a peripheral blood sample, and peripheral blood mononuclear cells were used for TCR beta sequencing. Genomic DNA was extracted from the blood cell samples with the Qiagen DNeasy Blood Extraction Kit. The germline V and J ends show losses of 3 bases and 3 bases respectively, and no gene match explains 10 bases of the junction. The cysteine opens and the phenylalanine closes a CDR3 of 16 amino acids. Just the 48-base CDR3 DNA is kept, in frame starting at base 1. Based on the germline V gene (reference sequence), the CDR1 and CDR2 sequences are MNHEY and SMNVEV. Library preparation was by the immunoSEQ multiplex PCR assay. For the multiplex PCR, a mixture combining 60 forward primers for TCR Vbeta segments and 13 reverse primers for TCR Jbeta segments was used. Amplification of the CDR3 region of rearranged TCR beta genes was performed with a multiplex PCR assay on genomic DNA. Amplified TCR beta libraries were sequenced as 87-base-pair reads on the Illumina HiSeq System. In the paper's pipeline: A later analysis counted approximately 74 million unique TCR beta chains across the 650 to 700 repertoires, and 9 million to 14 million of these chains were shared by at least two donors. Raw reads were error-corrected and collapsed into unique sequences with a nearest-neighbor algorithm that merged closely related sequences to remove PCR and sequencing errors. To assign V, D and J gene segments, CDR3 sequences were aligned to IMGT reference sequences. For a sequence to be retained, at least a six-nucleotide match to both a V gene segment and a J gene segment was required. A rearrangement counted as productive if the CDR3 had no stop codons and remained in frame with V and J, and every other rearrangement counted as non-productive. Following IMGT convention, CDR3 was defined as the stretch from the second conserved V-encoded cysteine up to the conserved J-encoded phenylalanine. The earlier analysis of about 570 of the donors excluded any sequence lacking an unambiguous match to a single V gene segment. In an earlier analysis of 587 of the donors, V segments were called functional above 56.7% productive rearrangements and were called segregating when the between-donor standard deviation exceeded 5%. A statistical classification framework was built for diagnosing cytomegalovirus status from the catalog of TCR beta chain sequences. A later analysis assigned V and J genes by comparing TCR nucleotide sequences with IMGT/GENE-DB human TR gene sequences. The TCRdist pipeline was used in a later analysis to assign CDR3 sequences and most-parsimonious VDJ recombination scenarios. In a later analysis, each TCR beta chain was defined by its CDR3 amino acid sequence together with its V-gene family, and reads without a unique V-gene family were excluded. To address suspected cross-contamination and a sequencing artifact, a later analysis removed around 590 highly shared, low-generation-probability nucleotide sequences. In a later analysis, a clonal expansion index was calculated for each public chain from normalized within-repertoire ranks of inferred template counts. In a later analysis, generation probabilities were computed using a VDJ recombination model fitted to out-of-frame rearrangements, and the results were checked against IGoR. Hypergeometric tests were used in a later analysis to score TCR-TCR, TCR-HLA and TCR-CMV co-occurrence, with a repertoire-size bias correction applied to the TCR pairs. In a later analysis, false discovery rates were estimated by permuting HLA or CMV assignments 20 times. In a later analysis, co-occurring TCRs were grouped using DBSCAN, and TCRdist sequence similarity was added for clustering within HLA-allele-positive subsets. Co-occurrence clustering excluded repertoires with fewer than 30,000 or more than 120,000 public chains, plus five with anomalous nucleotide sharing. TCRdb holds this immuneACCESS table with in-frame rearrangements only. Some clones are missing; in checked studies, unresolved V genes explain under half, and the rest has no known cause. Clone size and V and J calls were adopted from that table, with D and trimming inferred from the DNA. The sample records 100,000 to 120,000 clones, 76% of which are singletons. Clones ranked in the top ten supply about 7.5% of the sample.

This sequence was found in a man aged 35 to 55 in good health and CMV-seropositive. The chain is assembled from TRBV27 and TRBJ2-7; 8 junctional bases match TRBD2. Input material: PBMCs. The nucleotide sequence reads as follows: TGTGCCAGCAGTTTGAAAGGGGCGGGGGGAGTCTACGAGCAGTACTTC. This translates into CASSLKGAGGVYEQYF.